This entry lists 20 T cell receptor beta chains sequenced from one sample in a study of Graves' ophthalmopathy and Graves' hyperthyroidism. Amplification of TCR beta CDR3 regions used RNA transcripts. The first round was an RT-PCR with HTBI primers, and the second round was a multiplex PCR. MiXCR, applied by TCRdb to the multiplex PCR reads, yields one record per CDR3 protein. The sample yields approximately 410,000 distinct CDR3 sequences, 15% to 19% seen once. The source material was peripheral blood. These receptors came from a woman aged 18-30 years with stable Graves' hyperthyroidism.

This clonotype showed up just a few times. The chain employs TRBV6-2 or TRBV6-3 and TRBJ2-2; D is tentatively TRBD1 or TRBD2 (5 bases each). Germline values: CDR1 MNHEY, CDR2 SVGEGT. CDR3 length equals 18 residues. Trimming took 5 bases from V and 5 from J, leaving 24 bases between them. Here the CDR3 DNA reads TGTGCCAGCAGTCCAGAGGGGTTCCACCTGGAGAGGACCGGGGAGCTGTTTTTT. Amino acids: CASSPEGFHLERTGELFF.

This clonotype occurred a few times. This sequence joins TRBV9 and TRBJ2-5; tentatively, D is TRBD2 (6 bases). V dropped 0 bases and J dropped 5 bases, with 14 bases sitting between them. Per germline, CDR1 SGDLS and CDR2 YYNGEE. This CDR3 has 15 residues. The CDR3 loop reads CASSVAATGGETQYF. The CDR3 nucleotides are TGTGCCAGCAGCGTAGCTGCAACCGGGGGTGAGACCCAGTACTTC.

This clonotype was recorded a few times. A much larger clone lies a single base off, so this may be a read error. The chain is built from TRBV12-3 or TRBV12-4 and TRBJ1-1; D uncertain. V lost 0 bases and J 4 bases, leaving 9 bases between the germline ends. CDR3 length: 14 residues. For the CDR3, the DNA is TGTGCCAGCAGTTTAGCGCGGCAGACCACTGAAGCTTTCTTT. Its protein is CASSLARQTTEAFF.

This clonotype has ten or more counts. The chain recombines TRBV12-3 or TRBV12-4 with TRBJ2-4, with D unresolved. V was clipped by 1 base and J by 3 bases, with 10 bases between them. This CDR3 spans 15 amino acids. The CDR3 DNA follows: TGTGCCAGCAGTTTAGGAGGTCGTGACAAAAACATTCAGTACTTC. Its protein product is CASSLGGRDKNIQYF.

This clonotype has at least ten counts. The V call is TRBV19, the J call TRBJ1-2, with 9 bases aligning to TRBD1. The germline V gene has CDR1 LNHDA and CDR2 SQIVND (reference sequence). CDR3 size: 14 residues. The ends lost 5 bases at V and 6 bases at J; junction bases unmatched: 7. The CDR3 spells CASSVTGTGHGYTF. DNA for the CDR3: TGTGCCAGTAGTGTCACAGGGACAGGGCATGGCTACACCTTC. Filled out from reference TRBV19 and TRBJ1-2, the complete variable domain reads DGGITQSPKYLFRKEGQNVTLSCEQNLNHDAMYWYRQDPGQGLRLIYYSQIVNDFQKGDIAEGYSVSREKKESFPLTVTSAQKNPTAFYLCASSVTGTGHGYTFGSGTRLTVV.

Many counts were recorded for this clonotype. The chain carries TRBV6-1 and TRBJ1-1; 7 positions match TRBD1. The trim removed 6 bases at V and 2 bases at J, leaving 6 bases unmatched. Germline V gene lookup returns CDR1 MNHNS and CDR2 SASEGT. This CDR3 has 14 amino acids. CDR3 bases: TGTGCCAGCAGCCGGGACAGAATAAACACTGAAGCTTTCTTT. It yields the protein CASSRDRINTEAFF.

This clonotype has a count of ten or more. One end of the junction is discordant with germline, which a read error may explain. The rearrangement links TRBV20-1 to TRBJ1-5; D remains unclear. Per germline, CDR1 DFQATT and CDR2 SNEGSKA (reference sequence). CDR3 length: 13 residues. CDR3 sequence (DNA): TGCAGTGCCAGAGGTGGTGGCAATCAGCCCCAGCATTTT. As protein: CSARGGGNQPQHF.

The table lists this clonotype with many counts. The V gene is TRBV3-1, the J gene TRBJ1-1; D ambiguous. The CDR3 covers 15 residues. Germline CDR1 LGHDT, CDR2 YNNKEL (reference sequence). V gave up 1 base and J gave up 0 bases, with 9 bases separating them. This chain's CDR3 is CASSQGLAVNTEAFF. The DNA for the CDR3 is TGTGCCAGCAGCCAAGGCCTGGCCGTGAACACTGAAGCTTTCTTT.

This clonotype was observed many times. The chain links TRBV20-1 to TRBJ2-7; 10 bases line up with TRBD1. Germline V gene data show CDR1 as DFQATT and CDR2 as SNEGSKA (reference sequence). The CDR3 totals 12 residues. CDR3 residues: CSSGTGVGEQYF. The CDR3 nucleotides are TGCTCCTCCGGGACAGGGGTTGGCGAGCAGTACTTC.

This clonotype was counted ten times or more. V is TRBV6-5 and J is TRBJ1-5; D perhaps matches TRBD1 (5 bases). V was clipped by 8 bases and J by 3 bases, with 14 bases between them. The CDR3 runs 14 residues. Germline-derived CDR1 and CDR2 are MNHEY and SVGAGI. The CDR3 coding sequence is TGTGCCAGCGTATATGACAGCTACAATCAGCCCCAGCATTTT. Translation gives CASVYDSYNQPQHF.

This clonotype has just a few counts. The CDR3 DNA reads as TGTGCCAGCTCACCTGTCTACAGGGCGACTAATGAAAAACTGTTTTTT. Protein product: CASSPVYRATNEKLFF. The genes are TRBV18 and TRBJ1-4, with D maybe TRBD1 (6 bases). Germline CDR1 and CDR2: KGHSH and LQKENI. CDR3 length: 16 residues. Trimming took 3 bases from V and 2 from J, leaving 13 bases between them.

This clonotype has ten or more counts. This sequence joins TRBV5-6 and TRBJ1-1, with 7 bases matching TRBD1. The CDR3 totals 16 residues. Per the germline V gene, CDR1 is SGHDT and CDR2 is YYEEEE. V was pared by 2 bases and J by 0 bases, with 7 bases of the junction left unmatched. CDR3 DNA: TGTGCCAGCAGCTTCGACAGGGACGGTCTGAACACTGAAGCTTTCTTT. Amino acid sequence: CASSFDRDGLNTEAFF.

This clonotype was found many times. The chain couples TRBV15 to TRBJ2-7; D unclear. The CDR3 runs 13 residues. Trimming removed 0 bases at V and 6 bases at J, with 9 bases between. Germline V gene sequence: CDR1 LNHNV, CDR2 YYDKDF (reference sequence). CDR3 amino acids: CATSRDRIFEQYF. As DNA, the CDR3 is TGTGCCACCAGCAGAGATCGGATTTTCGAGCAGTACTTC.

The sample holds many counts of this clonotype. The genes are TRBV20-1 and TRBJ2-5, with 8 bases that match TRBD2. Unmatched junction bases numbered 8, after V lost 0 bases and J lost 5 bases. The CDR3 is made up of 15 amino acids. The germline CDR1 and CDR2 sequences are DFQATT and SNEGSKA (reference sequence). CDR3: CSARDLFPSGETQYF. The CDR3 DNA follows: TGCAGTGCTAGAGATCTCTTCCCTAGCGGGGAGACCCAGTACTTC.

This clonotype has a count of ten or more. The gene calls are TRBV29-1 and TRBJ2-5; D ambiguous. Trimming removed 4 bases at V and 1 base at J, with 7 bases between. The CDR3 runs to 12 residues. The germline CDR1 and CDR2 sequences are SQVTM and ANQGSEA. In nucleotides, the CDR3 is TGCAGCGTTGGACTGGTCCAAGAGACCCAGTACTTC. Residues: CSVGLVQETQYF. Together with reference TRBV29-1 and TRBJ2-5, the CDR3 gives the full variable domain: SAVISQKPSRDICQRGTSLTIQCQVDSQVTMMFWYRQQPGQSLTLIATANQGSEATYESGFVIDKFPISRPNLTFSTLTVSNMSPEDSSIYLCSVGLVQETQYFGPGTRLLVL.

This clonotype came up a few times. The chain has TRBV12-5 and TRBJ2-7, with a tentative D call TRBD1 (6 bases). CDR3 length: 14 amino acids. Trimming took 7 bases from V and 6 from J, leaving 19 bases between them. Germline CDR1 LGHNT, CDR2 FRNRAP. CDR3 coding DNA: TGTGCTAGTGCCCGCATCAGGGGTACCCTCGAGCAGTACTTC. This translates into CASARIRGTLEQYF.

This chain joins TRBV29-1 and TRBJ2-5; 7 bases line up with TRBD1. Unmatched junction bases numbered 4, after V lost 4 bases and J lost 5 bases. Germline CDR1 and CDR2: SQVTM and ANQGSEA. The length of the CDR3 is 12 residues. The CDR3 loop reads CSVGGRGETQYF. As DNA, the CDR3 is TGCAGCGTTGGAGGCAGGGGGGAGACCCAGTACTTC.

The table lists this clonotype with many counts. This chain uses TRBV12-3 or TRBV12-4 with TRBJ1-5; D is unresolved. The CDR3 contains 15 residues. Trimming pared 5 bases from V and 0 bases from J, leaving 11 bases between. In DNA form, the CDR3 reads TGTGCCAGCAGTGGGAGAAGTAGTAGCAATCAGCCCCAGCATTTT. Amino acids: CASSGRSSSNQPQHF.

This clonotype was counted many times. The gene calls are TRBV20-1 and TRBJ2-7; D unresolved. V lost 2 bases and J 3 bases, leaving 17 bases between the germline ends. The CDR3 is 15 amino acids. Germline assignment: CDR1 DFQATT and CDR2 SNEGSKA (reference sequence). CDR3 loop: CSARPDTNSFYEQYF. The DNA for the CDR3 is TGCAGTGCTAGACCCGACACGAACTCGTTCTACGAGCAGTACTTC.

The sample holds many counts of this clonotype. This rearrangement joins TRBV4-1 to TRBJ1-4, with a possible D match to TRBD1 (5 bases). V lost 0 bases and J 14 bases, leaving 13 bases between the germline ends. CDR1 MGHRA and CDR2 YSYEKL come from the germline V gene. The CDR3 spans 13 residues. This chain's CDR3 is CASSQEMNRYLFF. For the CDR3, the DNA is TGCGCCAGCAGCCAAGAGATGAACAGGTATCTGTTTTTT.